Following are 18 T cell receptor beta chains from one sample sequenced in a study of T cells after posttransplantation cyclophosphamide. Busulfan-fludarabine conditioning, marrow transplant, and cyclophosphamide on days +3 and +4 were administered. Profiling relied on immunoSEQ multiplex PCR, and the TCRdb table lists in-frame clones only, not all of them. This set yields roughly 9,900 clones and no singletons; the top ten hold around 14%. The sample was PBMCs, taken after allogeneic stem cell transplant with posttransplant cyclophosphamide. Source of these receptors: a female patient in her thirties or forties who received an allogeneic stem cell transplant from a related donor, was CMV-positive, and had no GVHD. Some T cells may be provided by the graft donor.

The table lists this clone with many counts. The V call is TRBV7-8, the J call TRBJ2-2; 14 nucleotides agree with TRBD2. V lost 5 bases and J lost 6; bases outside the gene matches: 17. Germline CDR1 is SGHVS and CDR2 is FQNEAQ. The CDR3 spans 20 residues. The CDR3 DNA reads as TGTGCCAGCAGCATACCCCCGGGACTAGCGGGAGTGACTAGGGCCGGGGAGCTGTTTTTT. Residues: CASSIPPGLAGVTRAGELFF.

The table lists this clone with many counts. J is TRBJ2-1 and V is TRBV10-3, with D uncertain. The CDR3 extends over 16 amino acids. The V end lost 4 bases, the J end lost 1 base, and 14 bases lay between the germline ends. From germline, CDR1 is ENHRY and CDR2 SYGVKD. The CDR3 sequence is CAISAPPSRSYNEQFF. CDR3 sequence (DNA): TGTGCCATCAGTGCCCCCCCTAGTAGGTCCTACAATGAGCAGTTCTTC.

The table lists this clone with many counts. The chain employs TRBV4-1 and TRBJ2-7; the D is unclear. The ends were cut back, 0 bases at V and 6 bases at J, with 15 bases in the middle. CDR1 is MGHRA and CDR2 is YSYEKL in the germline V gene. This CDR3 has 15 amino acids. The CDR3, as DNA: TGCGCCAGCAGCCAAGATGGTCGGGTTGAGGCCGAGCAGTACTTC. Translated: CASSQDGRVEAEQYF.

In its sample, this clone was seen many times. The chain carries TRBV5-1 and TRBJ2-3; TRBD2 agrees at 11 bases. Germline V gene lookup returns CDR1 SGHRS and CDR2 YFSETQ. Germline trimming cut 4 bases from V and 5 bases from J; bases unmatched to any gene: 6. This CDR3 has 15 amino acids. The DNA of the CDR3 is TGCGCCAGCAGCCAAACTAGCGGGAGTGGAGATACGCAGTATTTT. It specifies CASSQTSGSGDTQYF.

This clone was found many times. The V gene is TRBV4-1, the J gene TRBJ1-1; a possible D gene is TRBD1 (6 bases). V lost 2 bases and J 4 bases, leaving 14 bases between the germline ends. Germline V gene sequence: CDR1 MGHRA, CDR2 YSYEKL. This CDR3 is 15 amino acids long. CDR3 region: CASSQYIVQGTEAFF. CDR3 in DNA: TGCGCCAGCAGCCAATATATAGTACAGGGCACTGAAGCTTTCTTT.

This clone has a count of ten or more. The gene calls are TRBV7-6 and TRBJ2-7; perhaps TRBD1 as D (5 bases). CDR1 is SGHVS, CDR2 FNYEAQ, per germline. The V and J ends lost 5 bases and 5 bases respectively, with 10 bases between them. The CDR3 is 12 amino acids. The DNA for the CDR3 is TGTGCCAGCAGCCCTCAGGGCGACGAGCAGTACTTC. It yields the protein CASSPQGDEQYF.

This clone counts as medium-sized. DNA of the CDR3: TGTGCCAGCAGTTCCGGACAGGGAATCTACGAGCAGTACTTC. Protein: CASSSGQGIYEQYF. V and J are TRBV6-5 and TRBJ2-7; 8 nucleotides agree with TRBD1. Losses at the gene ends were 4 bases for V and 3 bases for J; bases not matched to a gene: 5. CDR3 length equals 14 residues. Germline assignment: CDR1 MNHEY and CDR2 SVGAGI.

The table lists this clone with many counts. The V call is TRBV5-4, the J call TRBJ2-3, with 9 bases aligning to TRBD2. The length of the CDR3 is 17 residues. Germline CDR1 SGHNT, CDR2 YYREEE (reference sequence). V was pared by 6 bases and J by 0 bases, with 11 bases of the junction left unmatched. CDR3 loop: CASTLFSGGPSTDTQYF. In DNA, the CDR3 is TGTGCCAGCACCCTGTTCAGCGGGGGGCCCAGCACAGATACGCAGTATTTT.

This clone was found many times. The CDR3: CATSRDQGNQYF. The CDR3 nucleotides read TGTGCCACCAGCAGAGATCAGGGAAACCAGTACTTC. V and J are TRBV15 and TRBJ2-7; tentatively, D is TRBD1 (5 bases). There are 12 residues in the CDR3. Trimming removed 0 bases from V and 10 bases from J, with 10 bases in between. Germline-derived CDR1 and CDR2 are LNHNV and YYDKDF (reference sequence).

This clone occurred many times. The chain is built from TRBV9 and TRBJ2-1; a weak D match, TRBD2 (5 bases). CDR3 size: 13 residues. V was trimmed by 4 bases and J by 8 bases, leaving 13 bases between them. CDR1 and CDR2 (germline): SGDLS, YYNGEE. CDR3 amino acids: CASSTGIGDEQFF. CDR3 nucleotide sequence: TGTGCCAGCAGCACCGGGATCGGCGATGAGCAGTTCTTC. The full variable domain, its missing parts supplied by reference TRBV9 and TRBJ2-1, is DSGVTQTPKHLITATGQRVTLRCSPRSGDLSVYWYQQSLDQGLQFLIQYYNGEERAKGNILERFSAQQFPDLHSELNLSSLELGDSALYFCASSTGIGDEQFFGPGTRLTVL.

In its sample, this clone was seen many times. This sequence joins TRBV29-1 and TRBJ2-1, with 7 nucleotides matching TRBD2. The V and J ends lost 3 bases and 0 bases, in that order; junction bases with no gene match: 2. The CDR3 is made up of 14 amino acids. Germline lookup yields CDR1 SQVTM and CDR2 ANQGSEA. CDR3 residues: CSVEREYSYNEQFF. The CDR3 region has the DNA TGCAGCGTTGAGCGGGAGTACTCCTACAATGAGCAGTTCTTC.

This clone showed up many times. CDR3 DNA sequence: TGCGCCAGCAGTTTTTCCCTACAGGGGTCCGGGGAGCTGTTTTTT. It is translated as CASSFSLQGSGELFF. The chain employs TRBV5-1 and TRBJ2-2; 7 bases map to TRBD1. Germline V gene data show CDR1 as SGHRS and CDR2 as YFSETQ. With V trimmed by 5 bases and J by 6 bases, 10 bases remained unmatched. This CDR3 contains 15 residues.

This clone has only a few counts. This chain joins TRBV11-2 and TRBJ2-1, with a tentative D call TRBD2 (7 bases). V was pared by 5 bases and J by 5 bases, with 19 bases between. From germline, CDR1 is SGHAT and CDR2 FQNNGV. The CDR3 spans 16 residues. This chain's CDR3 is CASSLLPGGLDNEQFF. CDR3 DNA: TGTGCCAGCAGCCTCCTACCGGGGGGCCTGGACAATGAGCAGTTCTTC.

In its sample, this clone ranks as medium-sized. The chain recombines TRBV2 with TRBJ1-2; perhaps TRBD1 as D (6 bases). Germline V gene sequence: CDR1 SNHLY, CDR2 FYNNEI. The CDR3 is made up of 13 amino acids. V lost 1 base, J lost 4 bases, and 7 bases lay in between. The CDR3 loop is CASSEDRAYGYTF. CDR3 nucleotides: TGTGCCAGCAGTGAAGACAGGGCCTATGGCTACACCTTC.

Ten or more counts support this clone. The V gene is TRBV19, the J gene TRBJ2-1; 15 nucleotides line up with TRBD2. V shed 6 bases and J 6 bases; nucleotides not matched to a gene: 3. Per the germline V gene, CDR1 is LNHDA and CDR2 is SQIVND (reference sequence). The CDR3 covers 15 residues. DNA for the CDR3: TGTGCCAGTAGACGGACTAGCGGGGGGGCCAATGAGCAGTTCTTC. Translated, it gives CASRRTSGGANEQFF.

This clone was counted between two and nine times. V gene TRBV5-1 combines with J gene TRBJ1-4; D uncertain. Germline values: CDR1 SGHRS, CDR2 YFSETQ. The CDR3 extends over 15 amino acids. V was shortened by 0 bases and J by 8 bases, with 14 bases between the two germline ends. CDR3 in amino acids: CASSLAGGPGEKLFF. Written as DNA, the CDR3 is TGCGCCAGCAGCTTGGCCGGAGGACCTGGCGAAAAACTGTTTTTT.

This clone has a count of ten or more. The rearrangement links TRBV5-1 to TRBJ1-1; 7 bases agree with TRBD1. With V trimmed by 4 bases and J by 6 bases, 12 bases remained unmatched. The CDR3 sequence is 15 residues long. The germline V gene encodes CDR1 SGHRS and CDR2 YFSETQ. CDR3 nucleotide sequence: TGCGCCAGCAGCGGGAGACAGGGCTGGCTCGCTGAAGCTTTCTTT. Its translation is CASSGRQGWLAEAFF.

This clone appeared many times. The rearrangement uses TRBV5-4 and TRBJ2-5; the match to TRBD2 covers 13 bases. The CDR3 runs 18 residues. With V trimmed by 4 bases and J by 0 bases, 9 bases remained unmatched. Germline-derived CDR1 and CDR2 are SGHNT and YYREEE (reference sequence). Written as DNA, the CDR3 is TGTGCCAGCAGCGGTACCGGGACTAGCGGGGCGTACCAAGAGACCCAGTACTTC. It is translated as CASSGTGTSGAYQETQYF.